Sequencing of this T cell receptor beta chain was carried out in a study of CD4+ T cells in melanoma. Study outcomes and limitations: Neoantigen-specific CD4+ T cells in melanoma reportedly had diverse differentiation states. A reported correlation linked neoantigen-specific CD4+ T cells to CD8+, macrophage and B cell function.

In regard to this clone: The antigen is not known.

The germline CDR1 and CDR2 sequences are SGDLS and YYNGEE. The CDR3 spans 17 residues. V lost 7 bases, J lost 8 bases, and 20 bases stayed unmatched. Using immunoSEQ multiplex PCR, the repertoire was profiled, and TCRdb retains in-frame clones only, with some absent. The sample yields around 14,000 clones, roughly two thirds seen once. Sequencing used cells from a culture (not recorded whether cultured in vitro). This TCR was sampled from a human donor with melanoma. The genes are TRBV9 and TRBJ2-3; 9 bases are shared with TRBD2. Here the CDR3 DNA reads TGTGCCAGCGACCGACGGTCATGGCGGGGGGGCCGAGGTACGCAGTATTTT. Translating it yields CASDRRSWRGGRGTQYF.